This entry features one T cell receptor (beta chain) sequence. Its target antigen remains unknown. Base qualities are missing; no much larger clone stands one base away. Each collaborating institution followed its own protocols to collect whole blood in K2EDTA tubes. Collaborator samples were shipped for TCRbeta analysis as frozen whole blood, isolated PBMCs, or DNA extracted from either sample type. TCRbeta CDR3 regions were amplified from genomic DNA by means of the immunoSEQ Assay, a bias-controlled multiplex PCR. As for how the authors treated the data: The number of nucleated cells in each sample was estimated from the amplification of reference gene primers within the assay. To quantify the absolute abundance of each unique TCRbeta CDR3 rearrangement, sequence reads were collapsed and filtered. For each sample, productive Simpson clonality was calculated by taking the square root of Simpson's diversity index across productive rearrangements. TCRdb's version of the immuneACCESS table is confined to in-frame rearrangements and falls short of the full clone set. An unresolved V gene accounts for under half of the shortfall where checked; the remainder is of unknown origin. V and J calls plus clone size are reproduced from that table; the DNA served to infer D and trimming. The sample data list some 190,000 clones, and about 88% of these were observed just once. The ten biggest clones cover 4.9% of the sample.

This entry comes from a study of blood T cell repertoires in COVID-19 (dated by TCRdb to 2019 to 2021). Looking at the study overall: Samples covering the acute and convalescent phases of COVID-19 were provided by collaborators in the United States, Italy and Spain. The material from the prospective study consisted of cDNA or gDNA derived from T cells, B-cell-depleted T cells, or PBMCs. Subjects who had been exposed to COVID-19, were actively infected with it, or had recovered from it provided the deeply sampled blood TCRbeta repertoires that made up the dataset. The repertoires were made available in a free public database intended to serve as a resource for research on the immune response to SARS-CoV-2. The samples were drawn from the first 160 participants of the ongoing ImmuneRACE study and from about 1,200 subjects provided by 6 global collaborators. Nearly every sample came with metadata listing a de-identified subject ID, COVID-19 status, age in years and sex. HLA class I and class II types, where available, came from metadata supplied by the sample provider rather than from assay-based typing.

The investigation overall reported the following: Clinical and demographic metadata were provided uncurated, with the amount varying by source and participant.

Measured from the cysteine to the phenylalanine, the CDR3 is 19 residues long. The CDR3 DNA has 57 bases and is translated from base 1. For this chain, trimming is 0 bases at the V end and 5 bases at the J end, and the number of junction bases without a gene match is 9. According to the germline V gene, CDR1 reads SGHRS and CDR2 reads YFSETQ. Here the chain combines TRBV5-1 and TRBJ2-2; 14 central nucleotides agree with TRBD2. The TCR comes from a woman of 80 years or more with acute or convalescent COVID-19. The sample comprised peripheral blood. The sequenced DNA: TGCGCCAGCAGCTTGGCCGGGACTAGCGGGAGTATGGGGACCGGGGAGCTGTTTTTT. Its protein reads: CASSLAGTSGSMGTGELFF.